This TCR beta chain was identified during a study of blood T cell repertoires in COVID-19. In the study overall: Sites in the United States, Italy and Spain provided acute and convalescent COVID-19 samples. Sources were T cells, B-cell-depleted T cells, or PBMCs; the material itself was cDNA or gDNA.

Assay: immunoSEQ multiplex PCR; the TCRdb copy retains only in-frame clones and omits some. Of some 89,000 clones listed, roughly four fifths are singletons. CDR1 and CDR2 from the germline V gene are SGDLS and YYNGEE. CDR3 size: 13 residues. V was pared by 7 bases and J by 8 bases, with 18 bases between. This chain connects TRBV9 to TRBJ1-2; possible D gene TRBD1, 6 bases. The sequence derives from a woman older than 75 with acute or convalescent COVID-19. Sequenced input: peripheral blood. As DNA, the CDR3 is TGTGCCAGCCGACGGACAGTCGGCGGCGGCTACACCTTC. Its protein product is CASRRTVGGGYTF.